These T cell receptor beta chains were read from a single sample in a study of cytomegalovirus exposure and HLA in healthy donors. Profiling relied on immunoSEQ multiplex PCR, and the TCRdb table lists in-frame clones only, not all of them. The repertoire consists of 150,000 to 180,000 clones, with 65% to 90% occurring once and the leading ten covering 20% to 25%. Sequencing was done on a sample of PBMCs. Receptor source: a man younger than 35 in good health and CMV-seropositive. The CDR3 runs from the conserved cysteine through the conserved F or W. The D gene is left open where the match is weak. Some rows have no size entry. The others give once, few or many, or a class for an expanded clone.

CASSQVSRQGVSEQFF	TGCGCCAGCAGCCAAGTTAGCAGACAGGGGGTAAGTGAGCAGTTCTTC	TRBJ2-1	.	TRBV4-3	TRBD1
CASSQVPRGAPNEKLFF	TGTGCCAGCAGCCAAGTCCCTCGGGGGGCCCCTAATGAAAAACTGTTTTTT	TRBJ1-4	.	TRBV4-2	.
CASSLGLPNTGELFF	TGTGCCAGCAGTTTAGGCCTTCCGAACACCGGGGAGCTGTTTTTT	TRBJ2-2	.	TRBV27	.
CSVERQAPAF	TGCAGCGTTGAAAGACAGGCACCCGCCTTT	TRBJ2-3	once	TRBV29-1	.
CASAAKYEQYF	TGTGCCAGCGCGGCAAAGTACGAGCAGTACTTC	TRBJ2-7	.	TRBV7-2	.
CASSSRASLQGGHGYTF	TGTGCCAGCAGCAGCCGGGCGTCGCTACAGGGTGGCCATGGCTACACCTTC	TRBJ1-2	.	TRBV11-2	.
CASSQVGTGPLYGYTF	TGCGCCAGCAGCCAAGTAGGGACAGGACCTCTCTATGGCTACACCTTC	TRBJ1-2	.	TRBV4-1	TRBD1
CASSTQLAGGRNEQFF	TGTGCCAGCAGTACTCAACTAGCGGGGGGGCGCAATGAGCAGTTCTTC	TRBJ2-1	once	TRBV6-6	TRBD2
CASSSQGTGRDEQYF	TGTGCCAGCAGCTCCCAGGGGACAGGGCGCGACGAGCAGTACTTC	TRBJ2-7	.	TRBV13	TRBD1
CALSSTVNTEAFF	TGTGCCTTGAGTTCAACGGTGAACACTGAAGCTTTCTTT	TRBJ1-1	few	TRBV2	.
CASSSGPGQGRYEQYF	TGTGCCAGCAGCTCCGGCCCGGGACAGGGGAGGTACGAGCAGTACTTC	TRBJ2-7	.	TRBV7-3	TRBD1
CASSRDRGSNQPQHF	TGTGCCAGCAGTAGGGACAGGGGTAGCAATCAGCCCCAGCATTTT	TRBJ1-5	.	TRBV6-5	TRBD1
CAISGGQGAYEQYF	TGTGCCATCAGTGGGGGACAGGGGGCTTACGAGCAGTACTTC	TRBJ2-7	once	TRBV10-3	TRBD1
CASSLGAQGSYEQYF	TGTGCCAGCAGCTTGGGTGCTCAGGGTAGTTACGAGCAGTACTTC	TRBJ2-7	once	TRBV5-6	.
CASSWTGGSTEAFF	TGTGCCAGCAGTTGGACAGGGGGCTCCACTGAAGCTTTCTTT	TRBJ1-1	.	TRBV6-5	TRBD1
CASSRTSGGAKGGETQYF	TGCGCCAGCAGCCGCACTAGCGGGGGGGCGAAAGGAGGAGAGACCCAGTACTTC	TRBJ2-5	.	TRBV5-1	TRBD2
CASRLQGKSYEQYF	TGTGCCAGCAGGCTCCAGGGGAAGTCCTACGAGCAGTACTTC	TRBJ2-7	few	TRBV2	.
CATLTNYNEQFF	TGCGCCACGCTGACTAACTACAATGAGCAGTTCTTC	TRBJ2-1	.	TRBV10-2	.
CSVGGQEVYEQYF	TGCAGCGTTGGGGGACAGGAGGTATACGAGCAGTACTTC	TRBJ2-7	.	TRBV29-1	TRBD1
CASIGTGPYEQYF	TGTGCCAGCATTGGGACAGGGCCCTACGAGCAGTACTTC	TRBJ2-7	few	TRBV27	TRBD1
CASSSYTGELFF	TGTGCCAGCAGCTCCTACACCGGGGAGCTGTTTTTT	TRBJ2-2	once	TRBV7-3	.
CASRSGLAADEQYF	TGTGCCAGCAGATCGGGACTAGCGGCGGACGAGCAGTACTTC	TRBJ2-7	once	TRBV2	TRBD2
CASSLTTGVNEKLFF	TGTGCCAGCAGCCTGACGACAGGGGTTAATGAAAAACTGTTTTTT	TRBJ1-4	.	TRBV7-6	TRBD1
CASSQATGSGYTF	TGCGCCAGCAGCCAAGCGACAGGGAGTGGCTACACCTTC	TRBJ1-2	.	TRBV4-3	TRBD1
CASSPGQGRQPQHF	TGTGCCAGCTCACCTGGACAGGGGCGACAGCCCCAGCATTTT	TRBJ1-5	.	TRBV18	TRBD1
CASSIRLTRETQYF	TGTGCCAGTAGTATACGCTTAACTAGGGAGACCCAGTACTTC	TRBJ2-5	.	TRBV19	.
CASSVGFRGEEQYF	TGTGCCAGCAGCGTGGGCTTTCGGGGGGAGGAGCAGTACTTC	TRBJ2-7	.	TRBV9	TRBD2
CASSQVGVSQPQHF	TGCGCCAGCAGCCAAGTCGGGGTTAGTCAGCCCCAGCATTTT	TRBJ1-5	once	TRBV4-1	.
CASTQGGETGGLYEQYF	TGTGCCAGCACCCAAGGTGGGGAGACAGGGGGTTTATACGAGCAGTACTTC	TRBJ2-7	.	TRBV7-3	TRBD1
CASSSTNRGSGNTIYF	TGTGCCAGCAGCTCGACTAACCGGGGTAGTGGAAACACCATATATTTT	TRBJ1-3	.	TRBV7-9	.
CAIGTGSSYEQYF	TGTGCCATCGGGACAGGGAGCTCCTACGAGCAGTACTTC	TRBJ2-7	few	TRBV27	TRBD1
CASRGLAGENEQFF	TGCGCCAGCAGGGGACTAGCGGGAGAGAATGAGCAGTTCTTC	TRBJ2-1	.	TRBV10-2	TRBD2
CASSMDTLKLFF	TGCGCCAGCAGCATGGACACCCTCAAATTGTTTTTT	TRBJ2-2	.	TRBV5-1	.
CASSLTSGGFTDTQYF	TGTGCCAGCAGCTTGACTAGCGGGGGTTTCACAGATACGCAGTATTTT	TRBJ2-3	.	TRBV13	TRBD2
CASSLKGLGGNTIYF	TGTGCCAGCAGCTTAAAGGGGTTAGGTGGAAACACCATATATTTT	TRBJ1-3	.	TRBV5-6	.
CASSLSGGKGHLELFF	TGTGCCAGCAGCTTGAGTGGGGGCAAGGGTCACCTGGAGCTGTTTTTT	TRBJ2-2	.	TRBV11-3	.
CASSPGVAASYEQYF	TGTGCCAGCAGCCCCGGGGTTGCCGCCTCCTACGAGCAGTACTTC	TRBJ2-7	.	TRBV7-3	.
CASSRSGGAFGDTQYF	TGTGCCAGCAGCAGAAGCGGGGGGGCCTTTGGAGATACGCAGTATTTT	TRBJ2-3	.	TRBV7-2	TRBD2
CASSISGGGPPYEQYF	TGTGCCAGTAGTATATCGGGGGGAGGGCCTCCCTACGAGCAGTACTTC	TRBJ2-7	once	TRBV19	TRBD2
CASSDRGGEKLFF	TGCGCCAGCAGTGACAGGGGTGGCGAAAAACTGTTTTTT	TRBJ1-4	.	TRBV10-2	.
CASSWDRVVGYTF	TGTGCCAGCAGTTGGGACAGGGTGGTTGGCTACACCTTC	TRBJ1-2	.	TRBV6-5	TRBD1